This T cell receptor (beta chain) was sequenced during a study of blood T cell repertoires in COVID-19. Looking at the study overall: There were acute and convalescent COVID-19 samples, and they came from the United States, Italy and Spain. T cells, B-cell-depleted T cells, or PBMCs supplied cDNA or gDNA.

In the authors' workflow: Amplifying reference gene primers gave estimates of nucleated cell counts. The method was immunoSEQ multiplex PCR; TCRdb's version includes in-frame clones alone and lacks a portion of them. V, J and clone size reflect that table, while D and trimming were determined from the DNA. The sample has 150,000 to 200,000 clones, 88% seen once; the top ten hold roughly 24%. This clone was counted a few times. At the DNA level, this CDR3 is encoded by other sequences in the same sample as well. CDR3 length: 13 residues. V was clipped by 3 bases and J by 2 bases, with 7 bases between them. The germline V gene has CDR1 KGHSH and CDR2 LQKENI.

The sequence was obtained from a man aged 55 to 70 with acute or convalescent COVID-19. V and J are TRBV18 and TRBJ1-2, with D possibly TRBD1 on 6 matching bases. The sample was peripheral blood. The chain's CDR3 is CASSPDRNYGYTF. The CDR3 nucleotides read TGTGCCAGCTCACCGGACAGAAACTATGGCTACACCTTC. The complete variable domain, with remaining parts taken from reference TRBV18 and TRBJ1-2, reads NAGVMQNPRHLVRRRGQEARLRCSPMKGHSHVYWYRQLPEEGLKFMVYLQKENIIDESGMPKERFSAEFPKEGPSILRIQQVVRGDSAAYFCASSPDRNYGYTFGSGTRLTVV.